The 21 T cell receptor beta chains below were found in one sample sequenced in a study of T cell responses to AZD1222 COVID-19 vaccine (dated by TCRdb to 2020 to 2022). Receptors were amplified or captured by the immunoSEQ multiplex PCR assay. TCRdb mirrors the immuneACCESS table, restricted to in-frame sequences. Some clones are absent from its copies; in checked studies, under half trace to an unresolved V gene, and the reason for the others is unknown. In all, the sample holds 97,000 or so clones, and roughly 90% of those were seen once. Together, the top ten hold less than 3.5% of the sample. Sample time point, as interpreted from the label and publication: baseline before first vaccination. The input for sequencing was peripheral blood, taken on day 0 of AZD1222 vaccination. The receptors here all came from an adult in good health.

This sequence joins TRBV28 and TRBJ1-5, with D possibly matching TRBD1 (5 bases). V was shortened by 2 bases and J by 0 bases, with 17 bases between the two germline ends. Germline CDR1 and CDR2: MDHEN and SYDVKM. This CDR3 is 18 amino acids long. The CDR3 sequence: CASSLPRQGAYSNQPQHF. The CDR3 nucleotides are TGTGCCAGCAGTTTACCGAGGCAGGGTGCCTATAGCAATCAGCCCCAGCATTTT.

The gene calls are TRBV6-1 and TRBJ2-3; 7 bases line up with TRBD2. The CDR3 consists of 17 residues. The V gene's germline CDR1 is MNHNS and CDR2 SASEGT. With V trimmed by 1 base and J by 2 bases, 9 bases remained unmatched. DNA of the CDR3: TGTGCCAGCAGTGAAGTTGGTAGCGGGTCCTTCACAGATACGCAGTATTTT. Its protein is CASSEVGSGSFTDTQYF.

This CDR3 is CASRRTGTYGYTF. CDR3 DNA sequence: TGTGCCAGCAGGCGGACAGGGACTTATGGCTACACCTTC. The J gene is TRBJ1-2, the V gene TRBV12-3 or TRBV12-4; 8 nucleotides agree with TRBD1. Trimming removed 6 bases from V and 5 bases from J; junction bases left unmatched: 5. The CDR3 length is 13 residues.

This clone was found once. This chain uses TRBV14 with TRBJ1-4; 8 nucleotides agree with TRBD1. Germline CDR1 is SGHDN and CDR2 is FVKESK. The CDR3 runs to 17 residues. V lost 1 base, J lost 4 bases, and 8 bases stayed unmatched. The DNA of the CDR3 is TGTGCCAGCAGCCAAGCGGGAACAGGGGGACATAATGAAAAACTGTTTTTT. Translated, it gives CASSQAGTGGHNEKLFF.

The V and J genes are TRBV5-1 and TRBJ2-5; D is possibly TRBD2 (6 bases). The V gene lost 0 bases and the J gene lost 2 bases, with 8 bases spanning the gap. Looked up from germline, CDR1 is SGHRS and CDR2 is YFSETQ. This CDR3 comprises 14 residues. CDR3 nucleotide sequence: TGCGCCAGCAGCTTGGACGCGGGGCAAGAGACCCAGTACTTC. It codes for CASSLDAGQETQYF.

The CDR3 DNA sequence: TGTGCCAGCAGTTACGTAGCTAACTATGGCTACACCTTC. Residues: CASSYVANYGYTF. The chain links TRBV6-5 to TRBJ1-2; no clear D gene. V lost 2 bases and J lost 0, with 4 bases in between. Germline CDR1 reads MNHEY; CDR2 reads SVGAGI. The CDR3 length is 13 residues.

The rearrangement uses TRBV5-1 and TRBJ1-6, with 8 nucleotides matching TRBD1. The ends lost 0 bases at V and 9 bases at J; junction bases unmatched: 8. The CDR3 is 16 amino acids. The V gene's germline CDR1 is SGHRS and CDR2 YFSETQ. The CDR3 DNA is TGCGCCAGCAGCTTGGCCGGTCCAGGGGGCGGTTCACCCCTCCACTTT. Amino acids: CASSLAGPGGGSPLHF.

This chain joins TRBV7-9 and TRBJ1-1; TRBD1 is a possible D gene (5 bases). V was pared by 0 bases and J by 0 bases, with 14 bases between. The CDR3 runs 17 residues. Per germline, CDR1 SEHNR and CDR2 FQNEAQ (reference sequence). This CDR3 is CASSLAGGTRLNTEAFF. CDR3 bases: TGTGCCAGCAGCTTAGCCGGGGGGACCCGGCTGAACACTGAAGCTTTCTTT.

The rearrangement links TRBV5-1 to TRBJ2-1, with D hard to call. Germline V gene data show CDR1 as SGHRS and CDR2 as YFSETQ. The length of the CDR3 is 13 residues. V was trimmed by 0 bases and J by 9 bases, leaving 10 bases between them. DNA of the CDR3: TGCGCCAGCAGCTTGGGTTTGGGGTTTGAGCAGTTCTTC. It codes for CASSLGLGFEQFF. Combining the CDR3 with reference TRBV5-1 and TRBJ2-1 gives the whole variable domain KAGVTQTPRYLIKTRGQQVTLSCSPISGHRSVSWYQQTPGQGLQFLFEYFSETQRNKGNFPGRFSGRQFSNSRSEMNVSTLELGDSALYLCASSLGLGFEQFFGPGTRLTVL.

The J gene is TRBJ2-4, the V gene TRBV27; the match to TRBD1 covers 7 bases. This CDR3 is built from 14 residues. V shed 3 bases and J 6 bases; nucleotides not matched to a gene: 5. Germline V gene data show CDR1 as MNHEY and CDR2 as SMNVEV (reference sequence). The CDR3: CASSLIRDRNIQYF. The CDR3 nucleotides are TGTGCCAGCAGTTTGATCCGGGACAGAAACATTCAGTACTTC.

About this clone itself: Other DNA sequences of this sample code for an identical CDR3. The rearrangement links TRBV28 to TRBJ1-5, with D unclear. This CDR3 has 12 residues. Germline V CDR1 and CDR2: MDHEN, SYDVKM. V was trimmed by 2 bases and J by 4 bases, leaving 3 bases between them. The CDR3 bases are TGTGCCAGCAGTTTAATAAATCAGCCCCAGCATTTT. Protein product: CASSLINQPQHF.

The chain combines TRBV4-3 with TRBJ2-7, with TRBD2 identical over 14 bases. The V segment lost 8 bases and the J segment 0 bases; nucleotides outside the gene matches: 9. This CDR3 has 17 residues. CDR1 is LGHNA and CDR2 is YSLEER in the germline V gene. The CDR3 DNA follows: TGCGCCAGCGCACAGGGACTAGCGGGAGATCGCTCCTACGAGCAGTACTTC. It encodes CASAQGLAGDRSYEQYF.

The chain is built from TRBV5-1 and TRBJ1-2; D is unresolved. Trimming pared 6 bases from V and 2 bases from J, leaving 14 bases between. The CDR3 totals 14 residues. Germline V gene lookup returns CDR1 SGHRS and CDR2 YFSETQ. For the CDR3, the DNA is TGCGCCAGCACCCCGTCCGTGGAGAACTATGGCTACACCTTC. Its translation: CASTPSVENYGYTF. Supplemented by reference TRBV5-1 and TRBJ1-2, the full variable domain reads KAGVTQTPRYLIKTRGQQVTLSCSPISGHRSVSWYQQTPGQGLQFLFEYFSETQRNKGNFPGRFSGRQFSNSRSEMNVSTLELGDSALYLCASTPSVENYGYTFGSGTRLTVV.

The chain is built from TRBV28 and TRBJ2-3; D possibly corresponds to TRBD1 (6 bases). V gave up 5 bases and J gave up 2 bases, with 14 bases separating them. Germline V gives CDR1 MDHEN, CDR2 SYDVKM. The CDR3 is made up of 15 amino acids. This chain's CDR3 is CASSPPRGHTDTQYF. The CDR3 bases are TGTGCCAGCAGTCCACCTCGGGGACACACAGATACGCAGTATTTT.

CDR3 nucleotide sequence: TGTGCCAGCAGTGTAGCGGGAGAAGACAATGAGCAGTTCTTC. It encodes CASSVAGEDNEQFF. The chain couples TRBV27 to TRBJ2-1; 9 nucleotides line up with TRBD2. V shed 5 bases and J 5 bases; nucleotides not matched to a gene: 4. This CDR3 has 14 amino acids. Per germline, CDR1 MNHEY and CDR2 SMNVEV (reference sequence).

This chain uses TRBV11-1 with TRBJ1-6; no firm D call. V was trimmed by 5 bases and J by 13 bases, leaving 12 bases between them. This CDR3 is 12 amino acids long. CDR1 and CDR2 from the germline V gene are SGHAT and FQDESV (reference sequence). The CDR3 DNA is TGTGCCAGCAGCAAGACGGTGGGGCCCCTCCACTTT. Translation gives CASSKTVGPLHF.

A single count supports this clone. The rearrangement joins TRBV12-3 or TRBV12-4 to TRBJ1-5; D ambiguous. The CDR3 extends over 13 amino acids. Trimming removed 7 bases from V and 4 bases from J, with 11 bases in between. Written as DNA, the CDR3 is TGTGCCAGCACTTTTCAACCTAATCAGCCCCAGCATTTT. This codes for CASTFQPNQPQHF.

This sequence joins TRBV7-8 and TRBJ1-4; tentatively, D is TRBD1 (6 bases). Looked up from germline, CDR1 is SGHVS and CDR2 is FQNEAQ. Trimming took 4 bases from V and 0 from J, leaving 9 bases between them. The CDR3 contains 15 residues. CDR3 protein: CASSSRQATNEKLFF. DNA of the CDR3: TGTGCCAGCAGCTCTCGACAGGCAACTAATGAAAAACTGTTTTTT.

V and J are TRBV28 and TRBJ1-1, with TRBD1 matching over 7 bases. In germline, CDR1 is MDHEN, CDR2 SYDVKM. Trimming took 6 bases from V and 4 from J; bases not matched to a gene: 8. The CDR3 contains 14 residues. The CDR3 protein is CASRESSGGTEAFF. As DNA, the CDR3 is TGTGCCAGCAGAGAATCGTCAGGGGGCACTGAAGCTTTCTTT. Combining the CDR3 with reference TRBV28 and TRBJ1-1 gives the whole variable domain DVKVTQSSRYLVKRTGEKVFLECVQDMDHENMFWYRQDPGLGLRLIYFSYDVKMKEKGDIPEGYSVSREKKERFSLILESASTNQTSMYLCASRESSGGTEAFFGQGTRLTVV.

The V call is TRBV5-1, the J call TRBJ1-3; D perhaps matches TRBD1 (6 bases). The germline V gene encodes CDR1 SGHRS and CDR2 YFSETQ. The V and J ends lost 5 bases and 4 bases respectively, with 19 bases between them. The length of the CDR3 is 16 residues. This CDR3 is CASSRNRDTAGNTIYF. DNA for the CDR3: TGCGCCAGCAGTCGTAACAGGGACACCGCCGGAAACACCATATATTTT.

This rearrangement joins TRBV7-2 to TRBJ2-1; 7 bases are a match to TRBD1. V dropped 0 bases and J dropped 10; count of bases not matched to a gene: 0. This CDR3 contains 12 residues. The germline CDR1 and CDR2 sequences are SGHTA and FQGNSA. The CDR3 loop is CASSLADREQFF. The CDR3 nucleotides are TGTGCCAGCAGCTTAGCGGACAGGGAGCAGTTCTTC.